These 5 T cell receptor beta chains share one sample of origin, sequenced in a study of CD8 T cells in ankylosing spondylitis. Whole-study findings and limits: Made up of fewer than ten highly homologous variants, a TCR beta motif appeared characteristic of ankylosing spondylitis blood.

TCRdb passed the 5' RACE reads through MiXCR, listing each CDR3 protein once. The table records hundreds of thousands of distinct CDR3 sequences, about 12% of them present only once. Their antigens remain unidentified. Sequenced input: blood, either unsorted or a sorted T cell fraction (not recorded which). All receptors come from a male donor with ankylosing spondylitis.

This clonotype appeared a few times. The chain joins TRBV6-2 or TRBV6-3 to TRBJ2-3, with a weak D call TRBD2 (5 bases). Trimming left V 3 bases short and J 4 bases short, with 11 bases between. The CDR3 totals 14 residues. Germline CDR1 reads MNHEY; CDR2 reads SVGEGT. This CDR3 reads CASSYPRDADTQYF. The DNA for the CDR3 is TGTGCCAGCAGTTATCCCCGGGATGCAGATACGCAGTATTTT.

CDR3 coding DNA: TGCGCCAGCAGCTTGGAATGGGGGGAGCTGTTTTTT. It codes for CASSLEWGELFF. This chain links TRBV5-1 with TRBJ2-2; no firm D call. The CDR3 contains 12 residues. The germline V gene has CDR1 SGHRS and CDR2 YFSETQ. V gave up 0 bases and J gave up 8 bases, with 5 bases separating them.

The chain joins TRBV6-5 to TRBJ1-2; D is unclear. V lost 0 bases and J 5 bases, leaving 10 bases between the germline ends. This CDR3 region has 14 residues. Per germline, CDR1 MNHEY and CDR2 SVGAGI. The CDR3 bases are TGTGCCAGCAGTTACTCGGGATTCCGATATGGCTACACCTTC. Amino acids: CASSYSGFRYGYTF.

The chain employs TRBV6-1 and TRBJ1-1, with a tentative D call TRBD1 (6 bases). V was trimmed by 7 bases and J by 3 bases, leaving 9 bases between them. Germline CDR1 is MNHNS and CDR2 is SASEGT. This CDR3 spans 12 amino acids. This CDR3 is CASTGQHTEAFF. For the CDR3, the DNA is TGTGCCAGCACCGGACAGCACACTGAAGCTTTCTTT.

The CDR3 DNA reads TGTGCCAGCAGTACAGGGTTCTGGACCGGGGAGCTGTTTTTT. Translated, it gives CASSTGFWTGELFF. The chain carries TRBV28 and TRBJ2-2, with TRBD1 as a possible D gene (6 bases). Trimming removed 5 bases from V and 5 bases from J, with 12 bases in between. Germline assignment: CDR1 MDHEN and CDR2 SYDVKM. The CDR3 consists of 14 residues.